The rows below give T cell receptor beta chains drawn from one sample of a study of regulatory T cells in long-lasting Graves disease. TCRdb analysed the multiplex PCR reads with MiXCR anew, one entry per CDR3 protein. The table lists under 800,000 distinct CDR3 sequences, approximately 15% of them singletons. The same sample was also studied in work on T cells in Graves' hyperthyroidism and ophthalmopathy.

The material was peripheral blood mononuclear cells (PBMCs), obtained at new diagnosis, from a patient treated with antithyroid drugs. The source is a woman aged 30 to 39 with Graves disease. Both conserved end residues are part of each CDR3. Fields, in order: D gene, clone size, V gene, J gene, CDR3 protein, CDR3 DNA. The D gene is left open where the match is weak. Only some rows state a clone size, as once, few, many or a class for expanded clones.

NA	once	TRBV7-9	TRBJ1-2	CASSPLGLLNYGYTF	TGTGCCAGCAGCCCCCTCGGTCTCCTTAACTATGGCTACACCTTC
NA	many	TRBV6-1	TRBJ1-3	CASSSNSGNTIYF	TGTGCCAGCTCCAGTAACTCTGGAAACACCATATATTTT
NA	many	TRBV7-8	TRBJ2-1	CASSSNTALQDEQFF	TGTGCCAGCAGCTCCAACACCGCCCTACAGGATGAGCAGTTCTTC
NA	many	TRBV7-2	TRBJ1-6	CASSWGGTNSPLHF	TGTGCCAGCAGCTGGGGCGGAACTAATTCACCCCTCCACTTT
NA	many	TRBV7-9	TRBJ1-1	CASSPLRQGAGTEAFF	TGTGCCAGCAGCCCTCTACGCCAGGGAGCTGGCACTGAAGCTTTCTTT
TRBD1	NA	TRBV19	TRBJ1-4	CASAVRRGRDRGNEKLFF	TGTGCCAGTGCTGTGAGAAGGGGCCGGGACAGGGGAAATGAAAAACTGTTTTTT
TRBD1	once	TRBV27	TRBJ1-3	CASSLSTGNTIYF	TGTGCCAGCAGTTTATCGACAGGGAACACCATATATTTT
TRBD2	many	TRBV28	TRBJ2-4	CASRSSGTQGNIQYF	TGTGCCAGCAGATCTAGCGGAACCCAGGGAAACATTCAGTACTTC
NA	few	TRBV7-9	TRBJ2-2	CASNSYPGELFF	TGTGCCAGCAACTCTTATCCGGGGGAGCTGTTTTTT
NA	NA	TRBV25-1	TRBJ2-2	CASSTGGGGELFF	TGTGCCAGCAGTACCGGGGGTGGCGGGGAGCTGTTTTTT
TRBD1	many	TRBV28	TRBJ2-7	CASSFRKGQGSYEQYF	TGTGCCAGCAGTTTCCGGAAGGGACAGGGGTCCTACGAGCAGTACTTC
NA	many	TRBV6-2/TRBV6-3	TRBJ1-5	CASREEVQPQHF	TGTGCCAGCAGAGAAGAGGTCCAGCCCCAGCATTTT
NA	many	TRBV28	TRBJ2-5	CATGTFQETQYF	TGTGCGACCGGGACTTTCCAAGAGACCCAGTACTTC
NA	few	TRBV30	TRBJ1-2	CAWTGFRDGYTF	TGTGCCTGGACAGGGTTTCGGGATGGCTACACCTTC
TRBD2	many	TRBV12-3/TRBV12-4	TRBJ2-4	CASSKLAGAAKNIQYF	TGTGCCAGCAGTAAACTAGCGGGAGCGGCCAAAAACATTCAGTACTTC
TRBD2	many	TRBV5-1	TRBJ2-3	CASRPARTSGATDTQYF	TGCGCCAGCAGACCCGCCAGGACTAGCGGAGCCACAGATACGCAGTATTTT
NA	many	TRBV24-1	TRBJ2-5	CATSDFRFYF	TGTGCCACCAGTGACTTCCGATTCTACTTC
TRBD2	NA	TRBV6-2/TRBV6-3	TRBJ2-1	CASSVAGGRGNEQFF	TGTGCCAGCAGTGTAGCGGGAGGGCGGGGCAATGAGCAGTTCTTC
TRBD2	many	TRBV20-1	TRBJ2-3	CSARTSGASTDTQYF	TGCAGTGCCCGGACTAGCGGTGCTAGCACAGATACGCAATATTTT
TRBD2	NA	TRBV11-2	TRBJ2-2	CASAAGREGTGELFF	TGTGCTTCCGCAGCTGGGCGGGAGGGTACCGGGGAGCTGTTTTTT
TRBD2	NA	TRBV9	TRBJ2-3	CASSVALTAGEEQYF	TGTGCCAGCAGCGTTGCCCTAACAGCGGGAGAAGAACAGTATTTT
NA	few	TRBV20-1	TRBJ2-3	CSAPGVGGFLSTDTQYF	TGCAGTGCTCCGGGCGTGGGGGGTTTTCTTAGCACAGATACGCAGTATTTT
NA	NA	TRBV20-1	TRBJ2-7	CSTRGEIYEQYF	TGCAGCACCAGGGGGGAGATCTACGAGCAGTACTTC
NA	many	TRBV3-1	TRBJ2-1	CASSPRFGGAVVHEQFF	TGTGCCAGCAGCCCAAGATTCGGCGGCGCCGTAGTCCATGAGCAGTTCTTC
NA	many	TRBV19	TRBJ1-2	CASSIVEDGYTF	TGTGCCAGTAGTATAGTTGAGGATGGCTACACCTTC
NA	many	TRBV27	TRBJ1-4	CASGGPGYGEKLFF	TGTGCCAGTGGGGGCCCAGGGTACGGAGAAAAACTGTTTTTT
NA	few	TRBV18	TRBJ1-5	CASSPTLDQPQHF	TGTGCCAGCTCACCAACCCTCGATCAGCCCCAGCATTTT
NA	NA	TRBV3-1	TRBJ2-2	CASTLRGPNTGELFF	TGTGCCAGCACCCTGAGAGGGCCGAACACCGGGGAGCTGTTTTTT
NA	many	TRBV20-1	TRBJ2-2	CSARAREPNTGELFF	TGCAGTGCTAGAGCCCGGGAACCGAACACCGGGGAGCTGTTTTTT
NA	few	TRBV29-1	TRBJ2-7	CSVEEGPDQYF	TGCAGCGTTGAAGAGGGACCTGACCAGTACTTC
NA	many	TRBV6-1	TRBJ1-1	CASRRDPQAPEAFF	TGTGCCAGCAGGCGGGACCCACAGGCCCCTGAAGCTTTCTTT
TRBD2	NA	TRBV7-3	TRBJ2-5	CASSLNAGGETQYF	TGTGCCAGCAGCTTAAACGCGGGGGGGGAGACCCAGTACTTC
TRBD2	NA	TRBV6-1	TRBJ2-1	CASSDSFSGRGAYNEQFF	TGTGCCAGCAGTGACTCTTTTAGCGGGAGAGGGGCCTACAATGAGCAGTTCTTC
TRBD1	NA	TRBV7-7	TRBJ2-1	CASSKRPGTANNEQFF	TGTGCTAGCAGCAAAAGGCCCGGGACAGCTAACAATGAGCAGTTCTTC
TRBD2	many	TRBV6-1	TRBJ2-2	CASSAPRGGFAGELFF	TGTGCCAGCAGTGCCCCTCGGGGGGGCTTCGCCGGGGAGCTGTTTTTT
TRBD1	many	TRBV28	TRBJ2-5	CASRTGTGVWEETQYF	TGTGCCAGCAGAACGGGGACAGGGGTTTGGGAGGAGACCCAGTACTTC
TRBD1	many	TRBV28	TRBJ1-1	CASSPTGTENTEAFF	TGTGCCAGCAGCCCGACCGGGACAGAGAACACTGAAGCTTTCTTT
NA	many	TRBV7-6	TRBJ1-2	CASSPLQGNYGYTF	TGTGCCAGCAGCCCCCTCCAGGGTAACTATGGCTACACCTTC
NA	few	TRBV18	TRBJ2-7	CASSPGTILGEQYF	TGTGCCAGCTCACCAGGGACAATTTTGGGCGAGCAGTACTTC
NA	many	TRBV30	TRBJ2-7	CAWSVHEEQYF	TGTGCCTGGAGTGTACATGAGGAGCAGTACTTC
NA	NA	TRBV11-3	TRBJ1-4	CASSLDRDMNEKLFF	TGTGCCAGCAGCTTAGACCGGGATATGAATGAAAAACTGTTTTTT
TRBD1	NA	TRBV5-1	TRBJ2-3	CASSLAEDRGGLARGDTQYF	TGCGCCAGCAGCTTGGCCGAGGACAGGGGGGGACTGGCTCGGGGTGATACGCAGTATTTT
TRBD1	few	TRBV3-1	TRBJ2-2	CASSLWTGRIGELFF	TGTGCCAGCAGCCTCTGGACAGGGCGGATCGGGGAGCTGTTTTTT
NA	many	TRBV28	TRBJ2-7	CASRKFVASYEQYF	TGTGCCAGCAGAAAATTCGTGGCGTCCTACGAGCAGTACTTC
NA	few	TRBV30	TRBJ2-6	CAWSSLSGANVLTF	TGTGCCTGGAGTTCGCTCTCTGGGGCCAACGTCCTGACTTTC
NA	many	TRBV7-9	TRBJ2-1	CASEGTGSRHF	TGTGCCAGCGAGGGAACCGGGAGTAGGCACTTC